Listed below are T cell receptor beta chains from one sample, sequenced in a study of blood T cell repertoires in COVID-19. Sequenced by immunoSEQ multiplex PCR; TCRdb stores in-frame clones only, minus some. This table holds roughly 43,000 clones, about four fifths found once. The sequenced sample was peripheral blood. Every receptor here comes from a woman of 80 years or more with acute or convalescent COVID-19. Both conserved end residues are part of each CDR3. Fields, in order: CDR3 length, V gene, clone size, J gene, D gene, CDR3 protein, CDR3 DNA. D genes are given only for firm matches. Size is omitted from some rows. Given values are once, few, many or a class for expanded clones.

16,TRBV4-1,once,TRBJ1-3,-,CASSQDGEISGNTIYF,TGCGCCAGCAGCCAAGATGGTGAGATCTCTGGAAACACCATATATTTT
13,TRBV5-6,-,TRBJ2-7,-,CASSPGTTYEQYF,TGTGCCAGCAGCCCCGGGACAACCTACGAGCAGTACTTC
15,TRBV7-8,-,TRBJ1-6,TRBD1,CASSRRTGSYSPLHF,TGTGCCAGCAGCAGACGGACAGGGAGTTATTCACCCCTCCACTTT
15,TRBV19,-,TRBJ1-5,TRBD1,CASNSRTGGNQPQHF,TGTGCCAGCAACTCAAGGACAGGGGGCAATCAGCCCCAGCATTTT
19,TRBV10-1,-,TRBJ2-6,-,CASSALGNSPHSGANVLTF,TGCGCCAGCAGTGCCCTCGGTAACTCTCCCCACTCTGGGGCCAACGTCCTGACTTTC
15,TRBV6-5,-,TRBJ2-5,TRBD2,CASKAPLAGQETQYF,TGTGCCAGCAAGGCCCCCCTAGCGGGGCAAGAGACCCAGTACTTC
15,TRBV7-2,-,TRBJ2-2,-,CASSALTGVTGELFF,TGTGCCAGCAGCGCCTTAACGGGAGTCACCGGGGAGCTGTTTTTT
13,TRBV19,few,TRBJ1-2,-,CASSIRGRSGYTF,TGTGCCAGTAGTATAAGGGGCAGGAGTGGCTACACCTTC
16,TRBV5-1,-,TRBJ1-4,-,CASSLASGVNFEKLFF,TGCGCCAGCAGCCTGGCATCGGGGGTGAATTTCGAAAAACTGTTTTTT
13,TRBV11-3,-,TRBJ2-7,-,CASSLDLGGEQYF,TGTGCCAGCAGCTTAGATCTAGGGGGCGAGCAGTACTTC
15,TRBV19,-,TRBJ1-5,-,CASSPGAGSNQPQHF,TGTGCCAGTAGTCCGGGAGCTGGGAGCAATCAGCCCCAGCATTTT
14,TRBV6-2/TRBV6-3,-,TRBJ1-5,-,CASSYSTSGQPQHF,TGTGCCAGCAGTTACTCTACGTCCGGGCAGCCCCAGCATTTT
15,TRBV6-1,-,TRBJ1-1,-,CASSELPGVNTEAFF,TGTGCCAGCAGTGAGCTGCCAGGGGTGAACACTGAAGCTTTCTTT
15,TRBV6-2/TRBV6-3,-,TRBJ2-6,-,CASSGGEAGANVLTF,TGTGCCAGCAGTGGCGGGGAGGCTGGGGCCAACGTCCTGACTTTC
16,TRBV3-1/TRBV3-2,-,TRBJ2-7,TRBD2,CASSDAGQRGSYEQYF,TGTGCCAGCAGCGACGCGGGCCAGCGGGGATCCTACGAGCAGTACTTC
13,TRBV5-4,-,TRBJ2-1,-,CASSSRGLSEQFF,TGTGCCAGCAGCTCTAGGGGCCTGAGTGAGCAGTTCTTC
12,TRBV12-3/TRBV12-4,once,TRBJ1-2,-,CASSTPGYGYTF,TGTGCCAGCAGTACGCCAGGGTATGGCTACACCTTC
17,TRBV6-1,-,TRBJ1-6,-,CASSEAGGRFYNSPLHF,TGTGCCAGCAGTGAAGCCGGGGGTCGATTTTATAATTCACCCCTCCACTTT
12,TRBV6-5,-,TRBJ1-2,-,CASNPGNYGYTF,TGTGCCAGCAATCCAGGGAACTATGGCTACACCTTC
15,TRBV5-4,-,TRBJ1-2,-,CASSLPLQGSYGYTF,TGTGCCAGCAGCCTCCCCTTACAGGGATCATATGGCTACACCTTC
14,TRBV6-5,few,TRBJ1-6,-,CASRSGGHNSPLHF,TGTGCCAGCAGATCCGGGGGTCATAATTCACCCCTCCACTTT
15,TRBV3-1/TRBV3-2,once,TRBJ2-3,-,CASSQGAGVTDTQYF,TGTGCCAGCAGCCAGGGGGCGGGGGTCACAGATACGCAGTATTTT
15,TRBV14,-,TRBJ1-6,-,CASSGVGASNSPLHF,TGTGCCAGCAGCGGTGTAGGAGCAAGTAATTCACCCCTCCACTTT
17,TRBV7-2,few,TRBJ2-1,TRBD2,CASSSPGLAGGYNEQFF,TGTGCCAGCAGCTCCCCGGGACTAGCGGGGGGTTACAATGAGCAGTTCTTC